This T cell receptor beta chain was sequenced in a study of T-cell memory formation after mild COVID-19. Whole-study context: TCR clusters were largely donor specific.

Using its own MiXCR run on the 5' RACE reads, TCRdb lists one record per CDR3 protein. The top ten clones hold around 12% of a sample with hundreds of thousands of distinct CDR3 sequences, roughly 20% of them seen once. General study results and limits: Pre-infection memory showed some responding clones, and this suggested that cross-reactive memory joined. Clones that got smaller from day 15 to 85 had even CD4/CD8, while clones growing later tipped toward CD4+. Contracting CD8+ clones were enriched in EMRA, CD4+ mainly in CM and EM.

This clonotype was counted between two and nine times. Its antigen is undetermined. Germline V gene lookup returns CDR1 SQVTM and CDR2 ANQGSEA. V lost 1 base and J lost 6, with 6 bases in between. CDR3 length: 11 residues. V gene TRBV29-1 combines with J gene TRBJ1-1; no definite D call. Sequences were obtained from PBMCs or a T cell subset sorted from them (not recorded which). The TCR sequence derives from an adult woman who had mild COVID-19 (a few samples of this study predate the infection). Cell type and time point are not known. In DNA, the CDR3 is TGCAGCGTTGAAGTAGGGCCTGAAGCTTTCTTT. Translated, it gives CSVEVGPEAFF.